This TCR beta chain was identified during a study of T cell responses to AZD1222 COVID-19 vaccine. Study-wide results and limits: Females outnumbered males among donors, who were mostly white British; clonal diversity was possibly underestimated.

V was pared by 3 bases and J by 1 base, with 13 bases between. CDR3 length: 16 residues. Per germline, CDR1 MGHRA and CDR2 YSYEKL. Produced via immunoSEQ multiplex PCR; TCRdb's table is partial and in-frame only. The data show roughly 180,000 clones, with 94% seen just once and around 1.5% held by the top ten. Concerning this clone itself: The target antigen is unknown.

The sequenced sample was peripheral blood, obtained 28 days after the second AZD1222 dose. This chain uses TRBV4-1 with TRBJ1-3; unclear D gene. The TCR originated in an adult who received the AZD1222 COVID-19 vaccine. This CDR3 is CASSQAPLLSGNTIYF. The CDR3, as DNA: TGCGCCAGCAGCCAGGCTCCGCTCCTATCTGGAAACACCATATATTTT.